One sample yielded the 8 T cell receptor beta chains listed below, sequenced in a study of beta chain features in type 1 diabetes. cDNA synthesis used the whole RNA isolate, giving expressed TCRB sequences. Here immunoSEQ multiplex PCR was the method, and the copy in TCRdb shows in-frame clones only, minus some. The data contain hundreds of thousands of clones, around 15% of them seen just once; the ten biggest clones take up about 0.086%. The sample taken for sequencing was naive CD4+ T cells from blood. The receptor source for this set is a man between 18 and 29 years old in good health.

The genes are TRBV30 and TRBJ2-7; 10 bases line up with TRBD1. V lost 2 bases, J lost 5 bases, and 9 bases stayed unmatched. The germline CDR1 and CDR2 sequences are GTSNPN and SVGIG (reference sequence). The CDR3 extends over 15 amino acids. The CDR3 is CAWSPGTGAFDEQYF. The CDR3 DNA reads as TGTGCCTGGAGTCCCGGGACAGGGGCGTTCGACGAGCAGTACTTC. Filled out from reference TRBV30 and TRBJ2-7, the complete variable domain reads SQTIHQWPATLVQPVGSPLSLECTVEGTSNPNLYWYRQAAGRGLQLLFYSVGIGQISSEVPQNLSASRPQDRQFILSSKKLLLSDSGFYLCAWSPGTGAFDEQYFGPGTRLTVT.

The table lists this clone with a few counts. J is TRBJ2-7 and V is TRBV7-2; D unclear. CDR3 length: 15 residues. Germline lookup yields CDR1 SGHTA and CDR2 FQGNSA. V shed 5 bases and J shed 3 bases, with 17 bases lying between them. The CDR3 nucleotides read TGTGCCAGCAGCCCCCCCGGGTACTACTTCTACGAGCAGTACTTC. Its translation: CASSPPGYYFYEQYF.

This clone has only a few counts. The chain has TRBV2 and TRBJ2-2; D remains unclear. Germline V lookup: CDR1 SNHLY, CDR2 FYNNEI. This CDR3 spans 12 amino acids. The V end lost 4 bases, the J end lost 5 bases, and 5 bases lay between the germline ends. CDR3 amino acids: CASSVETGELFF. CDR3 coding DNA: TGTGCCAGCAGTGTGGAAACCGGGGAGCTGTTTTTT.

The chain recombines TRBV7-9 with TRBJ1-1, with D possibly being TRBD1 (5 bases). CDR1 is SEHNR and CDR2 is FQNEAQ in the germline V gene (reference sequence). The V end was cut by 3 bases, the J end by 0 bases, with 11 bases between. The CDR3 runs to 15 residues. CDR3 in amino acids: CASSLRTLMNTEAFF. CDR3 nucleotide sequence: TGTGCCAGCAGCTTGAGGACACTGATGAACACTGAAGCTTTCTTT. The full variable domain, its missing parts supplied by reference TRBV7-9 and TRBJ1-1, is DTGVSQNPRHKITKRGQNVTFRCDPISEHNRLYWYRQTLGQGPEFLTYFQNEAQLEKSRLLSDRFSAERPKGSFSTLEIQRTEQGDSAMYLCASSLRTLMNTEAFFGQGTRLTVV.

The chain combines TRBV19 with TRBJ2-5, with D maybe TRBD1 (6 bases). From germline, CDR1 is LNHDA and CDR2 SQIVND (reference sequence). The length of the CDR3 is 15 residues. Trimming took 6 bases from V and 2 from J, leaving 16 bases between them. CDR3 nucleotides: TGTGCCAGTAGCCAACTCGACAGGAATCAAGAGACCCAGTACTTC. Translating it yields CASSQLDRNQETQYF.

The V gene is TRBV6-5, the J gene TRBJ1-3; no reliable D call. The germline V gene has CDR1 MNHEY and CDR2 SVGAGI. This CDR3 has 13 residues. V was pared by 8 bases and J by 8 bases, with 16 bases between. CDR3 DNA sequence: TGTGCCAGCGGAGAAGCGCGTGGGGACACCATATATTTT. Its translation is CASGEARGDTIYF.

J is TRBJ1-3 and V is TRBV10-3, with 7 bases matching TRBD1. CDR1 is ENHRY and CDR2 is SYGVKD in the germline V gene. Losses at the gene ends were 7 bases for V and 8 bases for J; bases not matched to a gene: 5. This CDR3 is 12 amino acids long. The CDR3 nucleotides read TGTGCCATCACGGGACAGTCTGACACCATATATTTT. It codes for CAITGQSDTIYF.

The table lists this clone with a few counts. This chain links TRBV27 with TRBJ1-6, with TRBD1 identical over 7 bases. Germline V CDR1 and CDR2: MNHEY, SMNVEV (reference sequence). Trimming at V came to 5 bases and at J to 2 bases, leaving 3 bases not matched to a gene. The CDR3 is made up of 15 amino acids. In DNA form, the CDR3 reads TGTGCCAGCAGTGTGGGACAGACCTATAATTCACCCCTCCACTTT. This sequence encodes CASSVGQTYNSPLHF.